The 25 T cell receptor beta chains presented below share a single source sample, sequenced in a study of regulatory T cells in long-lasting Graves disease. Sequencing libraries for TCR beta were prepared with iRepertoire HTBI primers and Arm-PCR of CDR3 regions. TCRdb redid the calling of the multiplex PCR reads with MiXCR, one entry per CDR3 protein. The sample consists of over 500,000 distinct CDR3 sequences, roughly 16% of them appearing once. Time point: newly diagnosed GD, antithyroid drugs for less than 3 months. The TCR library used RNA extracted from PBMCs. These same records also appear under a second study, on T cells in Graves' hyperthyroidism and ophthalmopathy.

Here the sequenced sample was peripheral blood mononuclear cells (PBMCs), taken at new diagnosis, from a patient treated with antithyroid drugs. Receptors originate from a young man with Graves disease.

This clonotype was detected a few times. The gene calls are TRBV6-1 and TRBJ1-1, with D perhaps TRBD1 (5 bases). Between the trimmed V and J ends, which lost 6 bases and 3 bases, there was a span of 17 bases. The V gene's germline CDR1 is MNHNS and CDR2 SASEGT. The CDR3 spans 15 residues. The CDR3 is CASRHSGPWDTEAFF. The CDR3 DNA follows: TGTGCCAGCAGACATTCAGGGCCCTGGGACACTGAAGCTTTCTTT.

This clonotype has a count of ten or more. The rearrangement uses TRBV30 and TRBJ2-3; D unresolved. Trimming removed 1 base from V and 2 bases from J, with 10 bases in between. This CDR3 spans 14 amino acids. Germline-derived CDR1 and CDR2 are GTSNPN and SVGIG (reference sequence). This CDR3 is CAWSAEIITDTQYF. CDR3 nucleotide sequence: TGTGCCTGGAGTGCCGAGATTATCACAGATACGCAGTATTTT.

This clonotype was detected ten times or more. The chain has TRBV18 and TRBJ1-4; the D gene is possibly TRBD1 (6 bases). The CDR3 loop spans 15 amino acids. The germline gives CDR1 KGHSH, CDR2 LQKENI. The V and J ends lost 5 bases and 3 bases respectively, with 13 bases between them. The CDR3 here is CASSAYRAPNEKLFF. For the CDR3, the DNA is TGTGCCAGCTCAGCCTACAGGGCACCTAATGAAAAACTGTTTTTT.

The genes are TRBV12-3 or TRBV12-4 and TRBJ2-5; 9 bases match TRBD2. J gave up 4 bases and V 1 base, and 4 bases lay outside the gene matches. This CDR3 spans 15 amino acids. The CDR3 protein is CASSLVAGVAETQYF. The DNA of the CDR3 is TGTGCCAGCAGTTTAGTAGCGGGAGTGGCAGAGACCCAGTACTTC.

This clonotype was recorded a few times. The V call is TRBV5-1, the J call TRBJ1-1; no firm D call. There are 15 residues in the CDR3. Germline V gene lookup returns CDR1 SGHRS and CDR2 YFSETQ. Trimming removed 4 bases from V and 3 bases from J, with 16 bases in between. The CDR3 coding sequence is TGCGCCAGCAGCCCAGCCGGGGTGGGGTACACTGAAGCTTTCTTT. Its translation is CASSPAGVGYTEAFF.

This clonotype has at least ten counts. The chain combines TRBV28 with TRBJ2-1; 10 nucleotides agree with TRBD2. The CDR3 runs 16 residues. The germline V gene encodes CDR1 MDHEN and CDR2 SYDVKM. The junction had 11 bases not matched to a gene; V was cut back by 3 bases and J by 9 bases. CDR3 sequence: CASSFPPSGSNREQFF. DNA of the CDR3: TGTGCCAGCAGTTTCCCCCCTAGCGGGAGTAATCGTGAGCAGTTCTTC. Using reference TRBV28 and TRBJ2-1 for the parts outside the CDR3, the full variable domain is DVKVTQSSRYLVKRTGEKVFLECVQDMDHENMFWYRQDPGLGLRLIYFSYDVKMKEKGDIPEGYSVSREKKERFSLILESASTNQTSMYLCASSFPPSGSNREQFFGPGTRLTVL.

This clonotype was recorded a few times. The chain employs TRBV20-1 and TRBJ2-7; TRBD2 matches 8 bases. Germline V gene data show CDR1 as DFQATT and CDR2 as SNEGSKA (reference sequence). J gave up 2 bases and V 5 bases, and 5 bases lay outside the gene matches. The CDR3 runs to 13 residues. As DNA, the CDR3 is TGCAGTGCTCCGGGACTAGACCCCTACGAGCAGTACTTC. This translates into CSAPGLDPYEQYF.

V and J are TRBV9 and TRBJ2-1, with D possibly being TRBD1 or TRBD2 (5 bases each). In germline, CDR1 is SGDLS, CDR2 YYNGEE. The CDR3 is 16 residues long. V was pared by 0 bases and J by 4 bases, with 14 bases between. DNA of the CDR3: TGTGCCAGCAGCGTAGCTGGGACCCCAGGGTACAATGAGCAGTTCTTC. It yields the protein CASSVAGTPGYNEQFF.

This clonotype was detected ten times or more. This chain links TRBV18 with TRBJ1-1; D unclear. V was trimmed by 3 bases and J by 0 bases, leaving 5 bases between them. The CDR3 extends over 13 amino acids. Looked up from germline, CDR1 is KGHSH and CDR2 is LQKENI. CDR3 DNA: TGTGCCAGCTCACCGGATCTGAACACTGAAGCTTTCTTT. This sequence encodes CASSPDLNTEAFF.

The chain joins TRBV2 to TRBJ2-2, with a possible D match to TRBD1 (6 bases). The length of the CDR3 is 14 residues. The V gene's germline CDR1 is SNHLY and CDR2 FYNNEI. The V end was cut by 5 bases, the J end by 5 bases, with 12 bases between. CDR3 nucleotides: TGTGCCAGCAGTCCTTACAGGGAAACCGGGGAGCTGTTTTTT. This encodes CASSPYRETGELFF.

There are many counts of this clonotype. The chain employs TRBV24-1 and TRBJ2-1; no clear D. This CDR3 comprises 11 residues. Germline V gene data show CDR1 as KGHDR and CDR2 as SFDVKD. V was clipped by 9 bases and J by 9 bases, with 11 bases between them. Written as DNA, the CDR3 is TGTGCCACCGGCGAGGCCGGTGAGCAGTTCTTC. Translated, it gives CATGEAGEQFF.

CDR3 loop: CSAREGGTTYNEQFF. Written as DNA, the CDR3 is TGCAGTGCTAGAGAAGGCGGGACCACCTACAATGAGCAGTTCTTC. The chain carries TRBV20-1 and TRBJ2-1; possible D gene TRBD2, 6 bases. The CDR3 covers 15 residues. Germline CDR1 is DFQATT and CDR2 is SNEGSKA (reference sequence). V lost 0 bases, J lost 2 bases, and 11 bases lay in between.

In this sample, this clonotype turned up a few times. The genes are TRBV15 and TRBJ2-7, with D perhaps matching TRBD1 (5 bases). The CDR3 runs 13 residues. Germline CDR1 LNHNV, CDR2 YYDKDF (reference sequence). The V end lost 4 bases, the J end lost 0 bases, and 7 bases lay between the germline ends. CDR3 region: CATSTGASYEQYF. The CDR3 nucleotides are TGTGCCACCAGCACTGGGGCCTCCTACGAGCAGTACTTC.

As for this clonotype: The limits of the CDR3 on the DNA are not certain, so only TCRdb's listed CDR3 is given. The chain links TRBV7-9 to TRBJ2-7; TRBD2 was called by the table and not checked on the DNA. The CDR3 is 23 residues long, ends included. Germline CDR1 reads SEHNR; CDR2 reads FQNEAQ (reference sequence). This chain's CDR3 is CASSKSGRTYEQYFGPGTRLKTF.

This clonotype was detected a few times. This chain joins TRBV12-3 or TRBV12-4 and TRBJ1-5, with TRBD1 identical over 7 bases. Trimming removed 5 bases from V and 0 bases from J; junction bases left unmatched: 4. This CDR3 has 15 amino acids. CDR3 DNA: TGTGCCAGCAGTCGACAGGGAGATAGCAATCAGCCCCAGCATTTT. It is translated as CASSRQGDSNQPQHF.

At least ten counts were recorded for this clonotype. The V gene is TRBV30, the J gene TRBJ2-7; 10 bases align to TRBD2. Germline CDR1 reads GTSNPN; CDR2 reads SVGIG (reference sequence). V was clipped by 5 bases and J by 5 bases; unmatched bases: 3. The CDR3 has 12 residues. CDR3 region: CAWSSGSHEQYF. Written as DNA, the CDR3 is TGTGCCTGGTCTAGCGGGAGTCACGAGCAGTACTTC.

This clonotype has at least ten counts. This chain connects TRBV28 to TRBJ1-1; D not resolved. This CDR3 has 16 residues. Deletions cut 5 bases from V and 4 bases from J, with 20 bases between. Germline loops: CDR1 MDHEN, CDR2 SYDVKM. DNA of the CDR3: TGTGCCAGCAGTCAGACGGGCCGCAGAGGGAGCACTGAAGCTTTCTTT. Translated, it gives CASSQTGRRGSTEAFF.

This clonotype has a count of ten or more. The rearrangement links TRBV12-5 to TRBJ2-1; 9 bases agree with TRBD2. V shed 0 bases, J shed 4 bases, and the junction held 10 bases outside the gene matches. The V gene's germline CDR1 is LGHNT and CDR2 FRNRAP. This CDR3 has 18 residues. Written as DNA, the CDR3 is TGTGCTAGTGGTTTGGTGATAGCGGGAGTCACGTCTTACAATGAGCAGTTCTTC. Protein: CASGLVIAGVTSYNEQFF.

This clonotype has ten or more counts. The gene calls are TRBV7-2 and TRBJ2-7; D gene ambiguous. CDR1 and CDR2 (germline): SGHTA, FQGNSA. Trimming left V 4 bases short and J 0 bases short, with 13 bases between. The CDR3 has 15 residues. The CDR3 loop is CASSSGADASYEQYF. The CDR3 DNA follows: TGTGCCAGCAGCTCTGGTGCGGATGCCTCCTACGAGCAGTACTTC.

V and J are TRBV20-1 and TRBJ2-1, with TRBD2 matching over 7 bases. The junction had 8 bases not matched to a gene; V was cut back by 0 bases and J by 0 bases. Germline V gives CDR1 DFQATT, CDR2 SNEGSKA (reference sequence). The CDR3 runs to 17 residues. In DNA form, the CDR3 reads TGCAGTGCTAGAGATAGAGGAGCGGGGAGCTCCTACAATGAGCAGTTCTTC. Protein: CSARDRGAGSSYNEQFF.

This clonotype was seen a few times. The chain employs TRBV10-3 and TRBJ2-4; 7 positions match TRBD1. The CDR3 extends over 14 amino acids. Trimming removed 4 bases from V and 4 bases from J; junction bases left unmatched: 4. Germline lookup yields CDR1 ENHRY and CDR2 SYGVKD. The CDR3 nucleotides are TGTGCCATCAGTGTATCGGGACAGAAAAACATTCAGTACTTC. Translated, it gives CAISVSGQKNIQYF.

The genes are TRBV3-1 and TRBJ1-2; D call uncertain. Germline CDR1 and CDR2: LGHDT and YNNKEL (reference sequence). This CDR3 is 16 amino acids long. V was trimmed by 1 base and J by 4 bases, leaving 16 bases between them. CDR3 sequence: CASSQVRSANIYGYTF. CDR3 sequence (DNA): TGTGCCAGCAGCCAAGTTCGGAGCGCAAACATCTATGGCTACACCTTC. Together with reference TRBV3-1 and TRBJ1-2, the CDR3 gives the full variable domain: DTAVSQTPKYLVTQMGNDKSIKCEQNLGHDTMYWYKQDSKKFLKIMFSYNNKELIINETVPNRFSPKSPDKAHLNLHINSLELGDSAVYFCASSQVRSANIYGYTFGSGTRLTVV.

In its sample, this clonotype was seen a few times. The chain recombines TRBV11-2 with TRBJ2-7; D is uncertain. This CDR3 comprises 15 residues. Deletions cut 1 base from V and 4 bases from J, with 14 bases between. The V gene's germline CDR1 is SGHAT and CDR2 FQNNGV. CDR3 amino acids: CASSLVGSGFYEQYF. The CDR3, as DNA: TGTGCCAGCAGCTTAGTCGGGTCTGGGTTTTACGAGCAGTACTTC.

This clonotype has at least ten counts. The chain carries TRBV24-1 and TRBJ2-1; D not resolved. V dropped 3 bases and J dropped 3 bases, with 11 bases sitting between them. CDR1 and CDR2 (germline): KGHDR, SFDVKD. This CDR3 contains 15 residues. The CDR3 spells CATSDPSRRYNEQFF. CDR3 bases: TGTGCCACCAGTGATCCCAGCCGACGCTACAATGAGCAGTTCTTC.

This chain uses TRBV5-1 with TRBJ1-5; tentative D call: TRBD1 (6 bases). V dropped 0 bases and J dropped 4 bases, with 11 bases sitting between them. This CDR3 has 15 residues. Germline lookup yields CDR1 SGHRS and CDR2 YFSETQ. This CDR3 is CASSLVAGENQPQHF. CDR3 sequence (DNA): TGCGCCAGCAGCTTGGTGGCAGGGGAAAATCAGCCCCAGCATTTT.